This T cell receptor (beta chain) appears in the sequencing data of a study of blood T cell repertoires in COVID-19. As for the study in general: T cells, B-cell-depleted T cells, or PBMCs provided the cDNA or gDNA that served as material.

The CDR3 extends over 13 amino acids. The ends were cut back, 7 bases at V and 12 bases at J, with 20 bases in the middle. The germline CDR1 and CDR2 sequences are SGHAT and FQNNGV. In the original workflow: Nucleated cell counts were estimated from reference gene primer amplification. Method: immunoSEQ multiplex PCR; TCRdb's copy keeps in-frame clones and lacks some. V and J calls and clone size are as listed in that table; D and trimming were resolved from the DNA. The sample shows under 110,000 clones, approximately 80% of them seen only once. Sequencing was carried out using peripheral blood. This receptor was taken from a woman in her sixties with acute or convalescent COVID-19. The V and J genes are TRBV11-2 and TRBJ2-3; possible D gene TRBD1, 6 bases. The CDR3 DNA sequence: TGTGCCAGCATCCTCAGTCAGGGGCAGGCCCAGTATTTT. Protein sequence: CASILSQGQAQYF.